The present T cell receptor beta chain was sequenced within a study of blood T cell repertoires in COVID-19 (dated by TCRdb to 2018 to 2020). With respect to the entire study: Collaborator samples came from the United States, Italy and Spain and covered acute and convalescent phases of COVID-19. The material from the prospective study consisted of cDNA or gDNA derived from T cells, B-cell-depleted T cells, or PBMCs. The dataset comprised deeply sampled blood TCRbeta repertoires from subjects exposed to, actively infected with, or recovered from COVID-19. The repertoires were released in a freely available public database meant as a resource for research on the immune response to SARS-CoV-2. The samples were drawn from two sources: the first 160 participants of the ongoing ImmuneRACE study, and over 950 subjects contributed by 6 global collaborators. The sample metadata nearly always contained a de-identified subject ID, COVID-19 status, age in years and sex. Where available, HLA class I and class II types were obtained from metadata supplied by the sample provider rather than from assay-based typing.

The paper's findings and limits, for the study overall: The amount of clinical and demographic metadata varied by source and participant and was provided uncurated.

TCRbeta CDR3 regions were amplified from genomic DNA by means of the immunoSEQ Assay, a bias-controlled multiplex PCR. Per the source publication's procedure: Within the assay, amplification of reference gene primers was used to estimate how many nucleated cells each sample contained. Sequence reads were collapsed and filtered to measure the absolute abundance of every unique TCRbeta CDR3 rearrangement. Productive Simpson clonality was computed per sample as the square root of Simpson's diversity index over productive rearrangements. Sourced from immuneACCESS, this table was stored by TCRdb with only in-frame sequences that have V and J called. A share of the clones is absent; for the studies checked, an unresolved V gene accounts for under half, and the remainder has no known explanation. V, J and clone size are taken as reported in that table, and D and trimming were inferred from the DNA itself. The sample profile shows 95,000 to 150,000 clones; 82% of them were found once. In total, the top ten clones hold about 4.2% of the sample.

Each collaborating institution followed its own protocols to collect whole blood in K2EDTA tubes. For TCRbeta analysis, collaborators shipped samples in one of three forms: frozen whole blood, isolated PBMCs, or DNA extracted from either of those sample types. As for this clone: Its binding antigen is unknown. Within one base of it there is no much larger clone, and no base qualities were kept.

CDR1 and CDR2 are read off the germline V gene (reference sequence) as SEHNR and FQNEAQ. The CDR3, from cysteine to phenylalanine, totals 13 residues. Just the 39-base CDR3 DNA is kept, in frame starting at base 1. V was cut back by 5 bases and J by 4 bases, leaving a gap of 11 bases between them. The clonotype originates from a woman in her seventies with acute or convalescent COVID-19. Here the chain combines TRBV7-9 and TRBJ1-2; confidence is insufficient to name the D gene. The sequencing input was peripheral blood. The DNA sequence is TGTGCCAGCAGCCCTAGTAACCTCTATGGCTACACCTTC. Translated, it gives CASSPSNLYGYTF.